The T cell receptor beta chain described here comes from a study of cytomegalovirus exposure and HLA in healthy donors (dated by TCRdb to about 2017). Background for the entire study: An earlier analysis of roughly 500 of the donors reported under 300 Gb of sequence data and around 110 million unique TCR beta sequences obtained from about 179 million T cells. All discovery cohort repertoires had been generated using a single sequencing platform. Roughly five DR-DQ haplotypes were treated as single units for association and clustering because of strong linkage in the cohort. A later analysis re-analyzed previously published TCR beta repertoires from 600 to 850 donors and added high-resolution HLA genotyping to study TCR occurrence patterns. Rather than using new phenotypic data, the later analysis identified candidate immune exposures from TCR beta sequences and from how often those sequences occurred across donors. Among the approximately 400 genotyped donors, under 90% belonged to the genetic ancestry cluster associated with self-reported Caucasian donors. Genome-wide SNP genotypes for about 55% of the roughly 670 donors were used in a later genetic analysis, which treated that subset as a discovery cohort. Donor age, sex, ethnicity and CMV serostatus were compiled alongside the repertoire data. The aim of the study was to test whether cataloging public T cell receptors could identify signatures of past pathogen exposure. The study combined high-throughput TCR immunosequencing, statistical association of individual TCRs with disease status, and machine learning to predict cytomegalovirus infection status. Class I and class II HLA loci were covered by the typing at four-digit resolution. Besides the first cohort of around 700 subjects, a separate validation cohort made up of 120 or so different subjects was used. Typing coverage varied by locus: roughly 620-630 donors for A, B, C, DRB1 and DQB1; more than 500 for DQA1; more than 600 for DPA1; about 450 for DPB1. Among around 400 genotyped donors of the cohort, an average of roughly 230,000 unique TCR beta nucleotide sequences was sequenced per donor, of which approximately 18% were non-productive. The study profiled the T cell repertoires of some 610 subjects by immunosequencing and related them to cytomegalovirus serostatus. An earlier analysis of approximately 500 of the donors applied high-throughput TCR beta sequencing to assess whether each TCR beta V gene segment acted as functional or pseudogenic. Roughly 300 gigabases of sequencing data and approximately 80 million unique TCR sequences were included in an early release covering 550 to 800 HLA-typed donors.

Library creation used the immunoSEQ multiplex PCR assay. A mixture of 60 forward primers for TCR Vbeta segments and 13 reverse primers for TCR Jbeta segments was used in the multiplex PCR. Amplification of the CDR3 region of rearranged TCR beta genes was performed with a multiplex PCR assay on genomic DNA. Amplified TCR beta libraries were sequenced as 87-base-pair reads on the Illumina HiSeq System. Under the source paper's analysis protocol: In a later analysis, tens of millions of unique TCR beta chains were counted across the roughly 670 repertoires, and roughly 10 million of these chains were shared by at least two donors. A nearest-neighbor algorithm error-corrected the raw reads and collapsed the reads into unique sequences, merging closely related sequences to remove PCR and sequencing errors. V, D and J gene segments were assigned by aligning CDR3 sequences to IMGT reference sequences. For a sequence to be retained, a match of at least six nucleotides was required to both a V gene segment and a J gene segment. A rearrangement was called productive if the CDR3 had no stop codons and remained in frame with V and J, and every other rearrangement was called non-productive. CDR3 was defined according to IMGT convention as the region running from the second conserved V-encoded cysteine to the conserved J-encoded phenylalanine. Sequences without an unambiguous match to a single V gene segment were excluded from the earlier analysis of about 600 of the donors. An earlier analysis of fewer than 750 of the donors classified V segments as functional when productive rearrangements were above 56.7% and as segregating when the standard deviation between donors was above 5%. A statistical classification framework was built for diagnosing cytomegalovirus status from the catalog of TCR beta chain sequences. A later analysis assigned V and J genes by comparing TCR nucleotide sequences with IMGT/GENE-DB human TR gene sequences. A later analysis assigned CDR3 sequences and most-parsimonious VDJ recombination scenarios with the TCRdist pipeline. In a later analysis, each TCR beta chain was defined by its CDR3 amino acid sequence together with its V-gene family, and reads lacking a unique V-gene family were excluded. In a later analysis, 450 to 600 highly shared, low-generation-probability nucleotide sequences were removed to address suspected cross-contamination and a sequencing artifact. A later analysis calculated a clonal expansion index for each public chain from normalized within-repertoire ranks of inferred template counts. A later analysis computed generation probabilities with a VDJ recombination model fitted to out-of-frame rearrangements, and checked the results against IGoR. In a later analysis, TCR-TCR, TCR-HLA and TCR-CMV co-occurrence was scored with hypergeometric tests, and a repertoire-size bias correction was applied to TCR pairs. A later analysis estimated false discovery rates by permuting HLA or CMV assignments 20 times. A later analysis grouped co-occurring TCRs with DBSCAN, adding TCRdist sequence similarity when clustering within HLA-allele-positive subsets. For co-occurrence clustering, repertoires with fewer than 30,000 or more than 120,000 public chains were excluded, along with a handful of repertoires with anomalous nucleotide sharing. Drawn from immuneACCESS, this table holds only the in-frame rearrangements with V and J called that TCRdb kept. Clones are partly lost; checked studies trace under half to an unresolved V gene and leave the rest unexplained. The DNA was the basis for D and trimming; V, J and clone size are from that table. This sample has about 85,000 clones in its table, and around 77% of those were observed once. Together, the top ten hold approximately 2% of the sample.

Details on this clone: The antigen it binds to is not known. The sample holds no much larger clone one base away, and base qualities are not on file.

The cohort comprised 710 or so healthy bone marrow donors. At the time of sampling, all cohort members were nominally healthy, though unrecorded immune exposures were likely present. The donor tested CMV seronegative and was one of the 352 seronegative cohort members. Every donor gave a peripheral blood sample, and the peripheral blood mononuclear cells from that sample were used for TCR beta sequencing. Genomic DNA was extracted from the blood cell samples with the Qiagen DNeasy Blood Extraction Kit. V loses 0 bases at its end and J loses 7 bases; junction bases beyond the gene matches: 9. Inclusive of the bounding cysteine and phenylalanine, the CDR3 is 17 residues long. Only CDR3 DNA is held: 51 bases, read in frame from base 1. The germline V gene provides CDR1 LGHNA and CDR2 YSLEER. General findings and caveats noted by the study authors: A later genetic analysis reported fewer N-insertions in productive TCRs among donors in an Asian-associated ancestry cluster than the roughly 690-donor mean. Some IMGT-functional V segments, including TRBV6-2 and TRBV6-3, could not be told apart with the 87-base-pair reads, so those segments were excluded. CMV serostatus was the only immune exposure information available for the cohort. Linkage disequilibrium might explain the correlated functional status among segregating V segments, but an unknown experimental factor could not be ruled out. Because counts were too low, around 17 rarely observed V segments, including chromosome 9 orphons, were left out of the earlier analysis of 587 of the donors. A later analysis reported that several top co-occurrence clusters appeared linked to parvovirus B19, influenza, CMV and Epstein-Barr virus. According to a later analysis, TCR association rates differed among HLA loci, with DRB1 alleles showing the most associated TCRs and HLA-C alleles showing the fewest. Broadly in line with IMGT annotations, most TCR beta V segments showed up in productive rearrangements about 87% or about 30% of the time in an earlier analysis of 450 to 600 of the donors. The sequencing pipeline was judged likely to have produced a cluster of highly shared sequence variants as a technical artifact. This cohort had only TCR beta chains sequenced, and the lack of alpha or paired-chain data limited which features could be detected. The authors suggested that the approach could potentially be generalized to other disease states and immunological phenotypes. The classifier was reported to diagnose cytomegalovirus status with high specificity and sensitivity in both the original cohort and the validation cohort. In a later analysis, HLA-associated TCR beta chains were found to be more clonally expanded and to have lower generation probabilities than equally common non-associated chains. Because HLA typing was missing for some donors at each locus, association tests included only the typed subset. In a later analysis, most CMV-associated TCR beta chains were found to appear HLA-restricted, with HLA associations seemingly driven largely by CMV exposure. Roughly uniform sequencing depth across donors was assumed in presence/absence analyses, although this assumption may not hold. A further reported finding was that TCR beta sequences accurately predicted the HLA-A and HLA-B alleles for most subjects in the first cohort. Most TCR sequences were seen in very few donors, while some public TCRs were found in many individuals. A total of 150 to 200 TCR beta chains were listed by the study as associated with cytomegalovirus. In a later genetic analysis, a missense DCLRE1C variant was associated with V-gene and J-gene trimming of TCR beta chains, and the association was replicated in an independent cohort. A few of the identified cytomegalovirus-associated TCR beta chains were confirmed in vitro to be specific for cytomegalovirus antigens. At a false discovery rate of 0.05, a later analysis linked 15,000 to 20,000 TCR beta sequences to specific HLA alleles. Strong co-occurrence of HLA alleles, especially DR and DQ, made assigning TCR associations to individual alleles difficult.

The sequence was collected from a boy aged 5-17 years in good health and CMV-seronegative. This chain is built from TRBV4-3 and TRBJ2-1, and TRBD2 matches 10 of the central bases. Sequenced material: PBMCs. The CDR3 reads as follows: CASSQDISGLALNEQFF. The DNA sequence follows: TGCGCCAGCAGCCAAGATATTTCGGGACTAGCGTTAAATGAGCAGTTCTTC.